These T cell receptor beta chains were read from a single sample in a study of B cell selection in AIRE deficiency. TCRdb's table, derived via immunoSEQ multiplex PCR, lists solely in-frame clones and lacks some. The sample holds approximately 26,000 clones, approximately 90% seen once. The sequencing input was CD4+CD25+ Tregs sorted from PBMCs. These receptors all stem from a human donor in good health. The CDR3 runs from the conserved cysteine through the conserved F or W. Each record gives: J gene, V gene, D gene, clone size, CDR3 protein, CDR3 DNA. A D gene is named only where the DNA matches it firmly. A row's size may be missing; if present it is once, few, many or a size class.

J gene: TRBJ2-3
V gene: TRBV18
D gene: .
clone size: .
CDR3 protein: CASSPYYELTDTQYF
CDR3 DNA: TGTGCCAGCTCACCGTACTACGAGTTGACAGATACGCAGTATTTT

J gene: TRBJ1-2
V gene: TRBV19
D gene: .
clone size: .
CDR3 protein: CASSSTAFYGYTF
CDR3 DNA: TGTGCCAGCTCTTCGACAGCCTTCTATGGCTACACCTTC

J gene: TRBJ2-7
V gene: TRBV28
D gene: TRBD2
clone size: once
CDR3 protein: CASTGGSYEQYF
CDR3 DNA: TGTGCCAGCACCGGGGGGTCCTACGAGCAGTACTTC

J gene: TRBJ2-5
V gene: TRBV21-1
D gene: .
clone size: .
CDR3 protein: CASSRAVEGTVEETQYF
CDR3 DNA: TGTGCCAGCAGCAGGGCCGTCGAAGGGACAGTCGAAGAGACCCAGTACTTC

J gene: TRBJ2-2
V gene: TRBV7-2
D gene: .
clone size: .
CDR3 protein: CASSPQTNTGELFF
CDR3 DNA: TGTGCCAGCAGCCCACAGACGAACACCGGGGAGCTGTTTTTT

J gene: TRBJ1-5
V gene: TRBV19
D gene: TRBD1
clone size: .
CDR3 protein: CASSIGGQVHQPQHF
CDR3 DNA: TGTGCCAGTAGTATAGGGGGACAGGTTCATCAGCCCCAGCATTTT

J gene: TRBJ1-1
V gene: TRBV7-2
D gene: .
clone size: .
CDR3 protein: CASSIDRGEAFF
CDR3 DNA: TGTGCCAGCAGCATAGACAGAGGTGAAGCTTTCTTT

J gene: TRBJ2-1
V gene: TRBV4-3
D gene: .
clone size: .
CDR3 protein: CASSLGGPSYNEQFF
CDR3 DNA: TGCGCCAGCAGCCTCGGGGGGCCCTCCTACAATGAGCAGTTCTTC

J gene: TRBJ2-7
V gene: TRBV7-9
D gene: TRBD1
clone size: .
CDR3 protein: CASSPNLGTAQTSYEQYF
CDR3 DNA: TGTGCCAGCAGCCCAAACCTTGGGACAGCCCAGACCTCCTACGAGCAGTACTTC

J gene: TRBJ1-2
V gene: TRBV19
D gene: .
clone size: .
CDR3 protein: CASSPEDRWAYGYTF
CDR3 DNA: TGTGCCAGTAGTCCCGAAGACAGGTGGGCCTATGGCTACACCTTC

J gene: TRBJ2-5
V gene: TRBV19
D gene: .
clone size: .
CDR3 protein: CASSIDLRRGETQYF
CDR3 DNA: TGTGCCAGTAGTATAGATCTCAGGCGAGGGGAGACCCAGTACTTC

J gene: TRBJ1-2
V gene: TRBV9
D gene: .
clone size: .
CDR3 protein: CASSVDWGNNYGYTF
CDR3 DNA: TGTGCCAGCAGCGTAGACTGGGGCAACAACTATGGCTACACCTTC

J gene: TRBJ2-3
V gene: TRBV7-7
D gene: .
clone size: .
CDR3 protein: CASSLDSSTDTQYF
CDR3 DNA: TGTGCCAGCAGCTTAGACAGTAGCACAGATACGCAGTATTTT

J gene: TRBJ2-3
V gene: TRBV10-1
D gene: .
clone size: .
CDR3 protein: CASSPRGASTDTQYF
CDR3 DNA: TGCGCCAGCAGCCCCAGGGGGGCGAGCACAGATACGCAGTATTTT

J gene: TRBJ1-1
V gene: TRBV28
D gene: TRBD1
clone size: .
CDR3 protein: CASISRGPNEAFF
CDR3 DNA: TGTGCCAGCATTTCCAGGGGGCCGAATGAAGCTTTCTTT

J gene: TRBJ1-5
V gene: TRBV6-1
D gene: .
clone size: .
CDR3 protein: CASSEGPRINQPQHF
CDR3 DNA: TGTGCCAGCAGTGAGGGCCCAAGGATCAATCAGCCCCAGCATTTT

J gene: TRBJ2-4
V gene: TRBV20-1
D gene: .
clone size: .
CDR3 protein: CSARTGIIQYF
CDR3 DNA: TGCAGTGCTAGAACGGGGATCATTCAGTACTTC

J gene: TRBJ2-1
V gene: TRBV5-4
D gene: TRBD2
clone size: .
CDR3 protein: CASENGASGYNEQFF
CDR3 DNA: TGTGCCAGTGAGAACGGGGCTAGCGGATACAATGAGCAGTTCTTC

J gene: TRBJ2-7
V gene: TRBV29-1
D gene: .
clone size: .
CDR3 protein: CSVEGEGYEQYF
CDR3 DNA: TGCAGCGTTGAAGGGGAAGGCTACGAGCAGTACTTC

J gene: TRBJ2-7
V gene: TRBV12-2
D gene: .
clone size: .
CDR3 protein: CASRPSGRDAYEQYF
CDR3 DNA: TGTGCAAGTCGTCCTTCAGGAAGGGACGCCTACGAGCAGTACTTC

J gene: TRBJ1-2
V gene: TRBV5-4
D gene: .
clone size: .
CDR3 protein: CASHRSSNYGYTF
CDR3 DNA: TGTGCCAGCCACAGGAGTTCTAACTATGGCTACACCTTC

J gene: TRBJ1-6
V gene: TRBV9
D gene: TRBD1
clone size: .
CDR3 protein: CASSVTGGMTYNSPLHF
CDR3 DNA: TGTGCCAGCAGCGTGACAGGGGGCATGACCTATAATTCACCCCTCCACTTT

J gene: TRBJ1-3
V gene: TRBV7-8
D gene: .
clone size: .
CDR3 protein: CASSRDPRLSGNTIYF
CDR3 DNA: TGTGCCAGCAGCCGAGATCCCCGGCTCTCTGGAAACACCATATATTTT

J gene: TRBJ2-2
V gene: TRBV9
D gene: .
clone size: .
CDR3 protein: CASSVVLDTGELFF
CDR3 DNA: TGTGCCAGCAGCGTAGTGCTTGACACCGGGGAGCTGTTTTTT

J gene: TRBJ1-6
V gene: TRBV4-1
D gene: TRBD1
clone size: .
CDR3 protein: CASSLPDRGHSYNSPLHF
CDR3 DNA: TGCGCCAGCAGCCTCCCCGACAGGGGGCACTCCTATAATTCACCCCTCCACTTT

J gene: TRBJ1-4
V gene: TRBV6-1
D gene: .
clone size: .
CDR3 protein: CASSRVATNEKLFF
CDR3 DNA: TGTGCCAGCAGTCGCGTTGCAACTAATGAAAAACTGTTTTTT

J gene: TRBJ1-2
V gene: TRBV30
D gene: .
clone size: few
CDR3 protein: CAWSPKVSGVKYGYTF
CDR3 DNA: TGTGCCTGGAGCCCTAAGGTGTCGGGGGTGAAATATGGCTACACCTTC

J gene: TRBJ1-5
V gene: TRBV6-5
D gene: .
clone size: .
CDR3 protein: CASSTWPNQPQHF
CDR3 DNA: TGTGCCAGCAGTACCTGGCCGAATCAGCCCCAGCATTTT

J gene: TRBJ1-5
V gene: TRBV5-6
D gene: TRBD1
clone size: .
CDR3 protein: CASSRRQGRVGFNQPQHF
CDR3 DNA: TGTGCCAGCAGCCGACGACAGGGGAGAGTCGGGTTTAATCAGCCCCAGCATTTT

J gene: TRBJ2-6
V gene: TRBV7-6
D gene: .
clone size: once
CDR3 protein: CASSLVGSGANVLTF
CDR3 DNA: TGTGCCAGCAGCTTAGTCGGCTCTGGGGCCAACGTCCTGACTTTC

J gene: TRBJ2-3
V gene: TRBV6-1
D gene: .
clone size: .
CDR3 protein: CASSELWFTQYF
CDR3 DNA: TGTGCCAGCAGTGAACTTTGGTTTACGCAGTATTTT

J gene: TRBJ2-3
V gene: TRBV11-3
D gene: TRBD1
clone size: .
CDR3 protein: CASSRQGSGTDTQYF
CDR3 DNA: TGTGCCAGCAGTCGACAGGGGTCAGGCACAGATACGCAGTATTTT

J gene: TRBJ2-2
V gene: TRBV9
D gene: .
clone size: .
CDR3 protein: CASSVVAGTTTGELFF
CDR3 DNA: TGTGCCAGCAGCGTAGTAGCTGGAACGACCACCGGGGAGCTGTTTTTT